Listed here is a single T cell receptor beta chain. The antigen is unknown. The germline V gene has CDR1 MNHEY and CDR2 SVGEGT. V dropped 6 bases and J dropped 5; count of bases not matched to a gene: 10. The CDR3 has 15 amino acids. The data stem from a study of T cell repertoires in cytomegalovirus infection. Study-level results: Cumulative public TCR beta family frequency identified carriers of CMV plus the relevant HLA.

Each CDR3 protein is one row after TCRdb ran MiXCR on the reads. The table has about 310,000 distinct CDR3 sequences, 25% seen once. This TCR was recovered from a human donor in good health (CMV status not recorded). Some clones in this sample may be carry-over from other donors' samples. The chain couples TRBV6-2 or TRBV6-3 to TRBJ1-5; 7 bases align to TRBD1. The sequenced sample was cultured PBMCs, obtained from culture after CMV antigen stimulation. CDR3 coding DNA: TGTGCCAGCAGCTTCCTGCGACAGGGACATCAGCCCCAGCATTTT. It encodes CASSFLRQGHQPQHF.